The T cell receptor beta chain described here comes from a study of cytomegalovirus exposure and HLA in healthy donors. PCR amplification relied on 60 Vbeta primers (plus 13 Jbeta primers). The repertoire was sequenced with immunoSEQ multiplex PCR; TCRdb's copy has only in-frame clones and lacks some. The sample includes under 200,000 clones, about 75% seen only once; the top ten take 4.9%. The study's findings and limits: Later work showed greater clonal expansion in HLA-associated TCR beta chains than in equally common others. For most TCR beta V segments, an earlier analysis put the productive rate at about 90% or about 30% of the time. A few V segments could not be told apart, such as TRBV6-2 and TRBV6-3, and were left out.

CDR3 size: 16 residues. J gave up 3 bases and V 2 bases, and 6 bases lay outside the gene matches. From germline, CDR1 is ENHRY and CDR2 SYGVKD. Comments on this clone: Its antigen is unidentified.

The chain recombines TRBV10-3 with TRBJ2-7; TRBD1 agrees at 11 bases. The TCR was taken from a male donor in good health and CMV-seronegative. Sequencing used PBMCs. The CDR3 loop reads CAISETGTGGSYEQYF. As DNA, the CDR3 is TGTGCCATCAGTGAGACCGGGACAGGGGGTAGCTACGAGCAGTACTTC.